These 27 T cell receptor beta chains originate from one sample sequenced in a study of blood T cell repertoires in COVID-19. This table comes from immunoSEQ multiplex PCR, and its TCRdb copy is limited to in-frame clones, with some not included. The table lists approximately 430,000 clones, just over 85% of them singletons. Input material: peripheral blood. The receptors shown here come from a woman aged 25 to 39 with active or convalescent COVID-19.

The chain combines TRBV5-6 with TRBJ2-4, with a possible D match to TRBD2 (6 bases). This CDR3 contains 16 residues. Trimming removed 0 bases from V and 1 base from J, with 11 bases in between. CDR1 and CDR2 (germline): SGHDT, YYEEEE. CDR3 coding DNA: TGTGCCAGCAGCTTGGGTTCGGGGGAGGCCAAAAACATTCAGTACTTC. Amino acids: CASSLGSGEAKNIQYF.

The chain combines TRBV6-1 with TRBJ1-1; the D gene is possibly TRBD1 (6 bases). Germline CDR1 and CDR2: MNHNS and SASEGT. V lost 1 base, J lost 1 base, and 13 bases lay in between. This CDR3 is 16 amino acids long. CDR3 bases: TGTGCCAGCAGTGAAGACAGGGTTTTTGAGAACACTGAAGCTTTCTTT. Translating it yields CASSEDRVFENTEAFF.

The V call is TRBV6-5, the J call TRBJ1-2; D not resolved. Germline V gives CDR1 MNHEY, CDR2 SVGAGI. The germline V and J ends were trimmed by 0 bases and 13 bases, with 15 bases remaining between them. CDR3 length: 13 amino acids. The CDR3 DNA sequence: TGTGCCAGCAGTTACTCCGAACTCCAACTCGGCACCTTC. This codes for CASSYSELQLGTF.

This sequence joins TRBV9 and TRBJ2-1; TRBD2 matches at 8 bases. The V and J ends lost 5 bases and 0 bases, in that order; junction bases with no gene match: 4. The CDR3 runs to 15 residues. Germline V gives CDR1 SGDLS, CDR2 YYNGEE. CDR3: CASSERGTSYNEQFF. The DNA of the CDR3 is TGTGCCAGCAGTGAGCGGGGGACCTCCTACAATGAGCAGTTCTTC.

This sequence joins TRBV19 and TRBJ1-4; D is unclear. The CDR3 loop spans 14 amino acids. The V end lost 3 bases, the J end lost 1 base, and 6 bases lay between the germline ends. Germline V gives CDR1 LNHDA, CDR2 SQIVND (reference sequence). DNA for the CDR3: TGTGCCAGTAGTATCTGGCAAACTAATGAAAAACTGTTTTTT. It encodes CASSIWQTNEKLFF.

The V gene is TRBV14, the J gene TRBJ1-5; D is undetermined. CDR3 size: 15 residues. Germline lookup yields CDR1 SGHDN and CDR2 FVKESK. Trimming took 0 bases from V and 5 from J, leaving 11 bases between them. The CDR3 nucleotides are TGTGCCAGCAGCCAAGATTTCAAAGTAGATCAGCCCCAGCATTTT. Its protein product is CASSQDFKVDQPQHF. The full variable domain, in which reference TRBV14 and TRBJ1-5 provide the parts outside the CDR3, is EAGVTQFPSHSVIEKGQTVTLRCDPISGHDNLYWYRRVMGKEIKFLLHFVKESKQDESGMPNNRFLAERTGGTYSTLKVQPAELEDSGVYFCASSQDFKVDQPQHFGDGTRLSIL.

CDR3 in DNA: TGTGCCAGCTCGCCGGGCTCGGGGACTGAAGCTTTCTTT. Translating gives CASSPGSGTEAFF. This chain uses TRBV18 with TRBJ1-1; D not certain. The CDR3 has 13 residues. The germline gives CDR1 KGHSH, CDR2 LQKENI. The germline V and J ends were trimmed by 6 bases and 5 bases, with 13 bases remaining between them. The full variable domain, rest sourced from reference TRBV18 and TRBJ1-1, is NAGVMQNPRHLVRRRGQEARLRCSPMKGHSHVYWYRQLPEEGLKFMVYLQKENIIDESGMPKERFSAEFPKEGPSILRIQQVVRGDSAAYFCASSPGSGTEAFFGQGTRLTVV.

The gene calls are TRBV5-8 and TRBJ2-1; weak D call: TRBD1 (6 bases). This CDR3 comprises 14 residues. CDR1 and CDR2 (germline): SGHTS, YDEGEE. The germline V and J ends were trimmed by 5 bases and 4 bases, with 13 bases remaining between them. This chain's CDR3 is CASRLGQMYNEQFF. In nucleotides, the CDR3 is TGTGCCAGCAGATTAGGACAGATGTACAATGAGCAGTTCTTC.

This chain uses TRBV11-2 with TRBJ1-2; TRBD1 might be the D (5 bases). The germline gives CDR1 SGHAT, CDR2 FQNNGV. The CDR3 sequence is 11 residues long. Trimming cost V 10 bases and J 6 bases, with 12 bases left between them. CDR3 in DNA: TGTGCCATCAGGGAGCTCAATGGCTACACCTTC. Translation gives CAIRELNGYTF. Filled out from reference TRBV11-2 and TRBJ1-2, the complete variable domain reads EAGVAQSPRYKIIEKRQSVAFWCNPISGHATLYWYQQILGQGPKLLIQFQNNGVVDDSQLPKDRFSAERLKGVDSTLKIQPAKLEDSAVYLCAIRELNGYTFGSGTRLTVV.

The chain carries TRBV5-1 and TRBJ2-1, with D possibly being TRBD1 (5 bases). The CDR3 is made up of 11 amino acids. Germline V gene data show CDR1 as SGHRS and CDR2 as YFSETQ. The V end lost 5 bases, the J end lost 10 bases, and 10 bases lay between the germline ends. CDR3: CASSLPGEQFF. In nucleotides, the CDR3 is TGCGCCAGCAGTCTTCCAGGGGAGCAGTTCTTC.

The genes are TRBV4-1 and TRBJ2-1; D might be TRBD2 (7 bases). The CDR3 is 16 amino acids. The V gene lost 0 bases and the J gene lost 6 bases, with 15 bases spanning the gap. CDR1 and CDR2 from the germline V gene are MGHRA and YSYEKL. Here the CDR3 DNA reads TGCGCCAGCAGCCAAGAAGGGGGGGCCTTTCTCAATGAGCAGTTCTTC. This codes for CASSQEGGAFLNEQFF.

This chain joins TRBV18 and TRBJ2-3; D possibly corresponds to TRBD1 (5 bases). Trimming stripped 1 base from V and 3 bases from J, with 5 bases between. This CDR3 has 13 amino acids. Looked up from germline, CDR1 is KGHSH and CDR2 is LQKENI. This CDR3 is CASSPRQTDTQYF. DNA of the CDR3: TGTGCCAGCTCACCACGACAGACAGATACGCAGTATTTT.

The rearrangement links TRBV4-2 to TRBJ2-7; a weak D match, TRBD2 (5 bases). This CDR3 is built from 14 residues. The germline V gene has CDR1 LGHNA and CDR2 YNFKEQ. Trimming took off 0 bases at V and 4 bases at J, with 10 bases between the two ends. Here the CDR3 reads CASSQDPSRYEQYF. CDR3 bases: TGTGCCAGCAGCCAAGACCCTAGCAGGTACGAGCAGTACTTC.

The genes are TRBV5-1 and TRBJ2-5; possibly TRBD2 for D (5 bases). The CDR3 is made up of 14 amino acids. CDR1 and CDR2 from the germline V gene are SGHRS and YFSETQ. V shed 0 bases and J shed 7 bases, with 13 bases lying between them. CDR3 amino acids: CASSLVDTRGTQYF. CDR3 bases: TGCGCCAGCAGCTTGGTTGACACCCGGGGGACCCAGTACTTC.

V usage is TRBV5-1 and J usage is TRBJ1-2; 9 nucleotides align to TRBD1. CDR1 is SGHRS, CDR2 YFSETQ, per germline. This CDR3 is built from 13 residues. Trimming removed 4 bases from V and 8 bases from J; junction bases left unmatched: 6. CDR3 nucleotide sequence: TGCGCCAGCAGCGTAGACAGGGGGGCCGGCTACACCTTC. It codes for CASSVDRGAGYTF.

This clone was recorded once. The V and J genes are TRBV7-9 and TRBJ2-3; D gene ambiguous. This CDR3 is built from 13 residues. V lost 3 bases to trimming and J lost 5 bases, with 9 bases between them. Germline CDR1 reads SEHNR; CDR2 reads FQNEAQ (reference sequence). The DNA of the CDR3 is TGTGCCAGCAGCTTCACCCCCGGAGATACGCAGTATTTT. It yields the protein CASSFTPGDTQYF.

V and J are TRBV4-1 and TRBJ2-1, with 8 bases lining up with TRBD2. Germline CDR1 and CDR2: MGHRA and YSYEKL. The CDR3 extends over 15 amino acids. With V trimmed by 2 bases and J by 6 bases, 6 bases remained unmatched. CDR3 region: CASSQPGLGPNEQFF. DNA for the CDR3: TGCGCCAGCAGCCAACCGGGACTAGGCCCCAATGAGCAGTTCTTC.

The chain carries TRBV2 and TRBJ1-1; D call uncertain. The germline V gene has CDR1 SNHLY and CDR2 FYNNEI. Trimming removed 5 bases from V and 1 base from J, with 5 bases in between. This CDR3 contains 12 residues. The chain's CDR3 is CASSFRNTEAFF. CDR3 sequence (DNA): TGTGCCAGCAGTTTCAGGAACACTGAAGCTTTCTTT.

J is TRBJ2-5 and V is TRBV29-1; 11 nucleotides agree with TRBD1. The ends lost 6 bases at V and 1 base at J; junction bases unmatched: 13. The CDR3 is 17 residues long. CDR1 and CDR2 (germline): SQVTM, ANQGSEA. CDR3 sequence: CSVGRDRGARGQETQYF. CDR3 DNA: TGCAGCGTCGGAAGGGACAGGGGGGCGCGGGGCCAAGAGACCCAGTACTTC.

The V and J genes are TRBV28 and TRBJ2-3, with 8 bases that match TRBD1. With 5 bases clipped from V and 3 bases from J, the junction kept 10 bases outside the gene matches. The germline V gene encodes CDR1 MDHEN and CDR2 SYDVKM. This CDR3 is 16 amino acids long. CDR3 in DNA: TGTGCCAGCAGTCTTCCCGGACAGGGAGTGACAGATACGCAGTATTTT. This encodes CASSLPGQGVTDTQYF.

V is TRBV5-6 and J is TRBJ2-1; D gene ambiguous. CDR1 SGHDT and CDR2 YYEEEE come from the germline V gene. V was shortened by 2 bases and J by 9 bases, with 9 bases between the two germline ends. The CDR3 sequence is 12 residues long. The CDR3 DNA reads TGTGCCAGCAGCTTCTCTTCGGGTGAGCAGTTCTTC. This encodes CASSFSSGEQFF. The complete variable domain, with remaining parts taken from reference TRBV5-6 and TRBJ2-1, reads DAGVTQSPTHLIKTRGQQVTLRCSPKSGHDTVSWYQQALGQGPQFIFQYYEEEERQRGNFPDRFSGHQFPNYSSELNVNALLLGDSALYLCASSFSSGEQFFGPGTRLTVL.

As to this clone: The junction departs from the called germline gene at one end, perhaps through a read error. V usage is TRBV9 and J usage is TRBJ1-1, with D maybe TRBD1 (6 bases). CDR3 length: 14 amino acids. In germline, CDR1 is SGDLS, CDR2 YYNGEE. CDR3 in DNA: TGTGCCAGCAGCGTAGCAGGGGTGAAAACTGAAGCTTTCTTT. Protein sequence: CASSVAGVKTEAFF.

The genes are TRBV3-1 (or the pseudogene TRBV3-2) and TRBJ2-7; D is perhaps TRBD2 (6 bases). Trimming took off 4 bases at V and 3 bases at J, with 13 bases between the two ends. The germline V gene encodes CDR1 LGHDT and CDR2 YNNKEL (reference sequence). The length of the CDR3 is 14 residues. CDR3 nucleotide sequence: TGTGCCAGCAGCCGGGGGACTCGCGGCTACGAGCAGTACTTC. It encodes CASSRGTRGYEQYF.

This clone was seen a few times. The rearrangement links TRBV5-4 to TRBJ2-5; 12 bases fit TRBD1. The CDR3 is 16 amino acids. Germline-derived CDR1 and CDR2 are SGHNT and YYREEE (reference sequence). V shed 4 bases and J 5 bases; nucleotides not matched to a gene: 9. The CDR3 nucleotides read TGTGCCAGCAGCAAAGCCGGGACAGGGGGCGGGGAGACCCAGTACTTC. It translates to CASSKAGTGGGETQYF. Complete variable domain (other parts from reference TRBV5-4 and TRBJ2-5): ETGVTQSPTHLIKTRGQQVTLRCSSQSGHNTVSWYQQALGQGPQFIFQYYREEENGRGNFPPRFSGLQFPNYSSELNVNALELDDSALYLCASSKAGTGGGETQYFGPGTRLLVL.

The chain employs TRBV19 and TRBJ2-7; 8 bases are a match to TRBD1. This CDR3 region has 13 residues. From germline, CDR1 is LNHDA and CDR2 SQIVND (reference sequence). CDR3 sequence: CAARRQGARKQYF. Here the CDR3 DNA reads TGTGCTGCACGGAGGCAGGGGGCGCGTAAGCAGTACTTC.

The V gene is TRBV6-5, the J gene TRBJ1-3, with D hard to call. V lost 5 bases and J 2 bases, leaving 10 bases between the germline ends. CDR3 length: 14 residues. Germline V gene lookup returns CDR1 MNHEY and CDR2 SVGAGI. The DNA of the CDR3 is TGTGCCAGCAGTCCCCTGTTTCCTGGAAACACCATATATTTT. It codes for CASSPLFPGNTIYF.

The chain carries TRBV19 and TRBJ1-1; no reliable D call. This CDR3 comprises 13 residues. V was clipped by 7 bases and J by 4 bases, with 13 bases between them. Germline V gives CDR1 LNHDA, CDR2 SQIVND (reference sequence). The CDR3 bases are TGTGCCAGTACTAAGCTCCCAGGCACTGAAGCTTTCTTT. It encodes CASTKLPGTEAFF.